Listed here are 25 T cell receptor beta chains from one sample, sequenced in a study of T cells in Graves' hyperthyroidism and ophthalmopathy. Amplification of TCR beta CDR3 regions was performed using RNA transcripts as template. RT-PCR in the first round (using the HTBI primer set) targeted the TCR CDR3. TCRdb re-called the multiplex PCR reads with MiXCR, one entry per CDR3 protein. The table has some 270,000 distinct CDR3 sequences, approximately 14% seen once. Sample: blood. The receptors originated from a woman between 35 and 50 years old with Graves' hyperthyroidism.

The table lists this clonotype with many counts. The J gene is TRBJ2-1, the V gene TRBV20-1, with D possibly matching TRBD1 (5 bases). This CDR3 spans 12 amino acids. Germline V gene sequence: CDR1 DFQATT, CDR2 SNEGSKA (reference sequence). With 3 bases removed from V and 6 bases from J, the gap between germline ends came to 9 bases. Here the CDR3 reads CSASTGLNEQFF. The CDR3 DNA reads TGCAGTGCTAGTACAGGTCTCAATGAGCAGTTCTTC.

This clonotype was recorded many times. V and J are TRBV29-1 and TRBJ2-3; D is unresolved. V was shortened by 4 bases and J by 2 bases, with 7 bases between the two germline ends. The CDR3 runs to 12 residues. Germline lookup yields CDR1 SQVTM and CDR2 ANQGSEA. CDR3 nucleotide sequence: TGCAGCGTTGCCGACACCACAGATACGCAGTATTTT. Translating it yields CSVADTTDTQYF.

There are many counts of this clonotype. The rearrangement uses TRBV4-1 and TRBJ2-2; D perhaps matches TRBD1 (5 bases). The CDR3 spans 16 residues. Germline CDR1 reads MGHRA; CDR2 reads YSYEKL. V lost 4 bases, J lost 5 bases, and 17 bases lay in between. This chain's CDR3 is CASSPLGAGDTGELFF. CDR3 bases: TGCGCCAGCAGCCCCCTTGGGGCAGGCGATACCGGGGAGCTGTTTTTT.

This clonotype was found many times. The rearrangement uses TRBV27 and TRBJ1-6, with D maybe TRBD1 (5 bases). Per the germline V gene, CDR1 is MNHEY and CDR2 is SMNVEV (reference sequence). The CDR3 has 14 amino acids. Trimming took off 1 base at V and 10 bases at J, with 11 bases between the two ends. CDR3 residues: CASSLWDEGSPLHF. In DNA form, the CDR3 reads TGTGCCAGCAGTTTATGGGACGAGGGGTCACCCCTCCACTTT.

The sample holds a few counts of this clonotype. J is TRBJ1-4 and V is TRBV6-5, with 8 nucleotides matching TRBD1. Germline CDR1 MNHEY, CDR2 SVGAGI. The V and J ends lost 0 bases and 7 bases, in that order; junction bases with no gene match: 4. This CDR3 region has 15 residues. CDR3 DNA sequence: TGTGCCAGCAGTTACTCGTCAGGGGGCTCTGAAAAACTGTTTTTT. This sequence encodes CASSYSSGGSEKLFF.

Concerning this clonotype itself: This clone may be a read error of a much larger clone one base away. The chain uses TRBV28 and TRBJ2-7; TRBD2 agrees at 9 bases. CDR1 is MDHEN, CDR2 SYDVKM, per germline. V lost 6 bases, J lost 2 bases, and 14 bases stayed unmatched. The CDR3 is 17 residues long. CDR3 protein: CASSKRPAGGSTYEQYF. The DNA for the CDR3 is TGTGCCAGCAGCAAACGACCAGCGGGAGGCTCCACCTACGAGCAGTACTTC.

This clonotype was seen at least ten times. This sequence joins TRBV3-1 and TRBJ2-3, with TRBD2 matching over 8 bases. Germline-derived CDR1 and CDR2 are LGHDT and YNNKEL (reference sequence). The CDR3 sequence is 17 residues long. V lost 0 bases to trimming and J lost 2 bases; unmatched junction nucleotides: 7. The CDR3 bases are TGTGCCAGCAGCCAAGATTGGCGGGAGGTTGACACAGATACGCAGTATTTT. Protein product: CASSQDWREVDTDTQYF.

The chain links TRBV6-2 or TRBV6-3 to TRBJ1-2; D may be TRBD1 (5 bases). The CDR3 loop spans 13 amino acids. Germline CDR1 reads MNHEY; CDR2 reads SVGEGT. Trimming removed 6 bases from V and 8 bases from J, with 16 bases in between. The CDR3 here is CASRPPGVGGYTF. CDR3 in DNA: TGTGCCAGCAGGCCCCCGGGGGTCGGCGGCTACACCTTC.

This clonotype has only one observation. This could be a read error, since a much larger clone is one nucleotide away. The J gene is TRBJ2-1, the V gene TRBV7-2; D call uncertain. Germline V CDR1 and CDR2: SGHTA, FQGNSA. Trimming removed 2 bases at V and 4 bases at J, with 12 bases between. The length of the CDR3 is 15 residues. CDR3 sequence: CASSLNARSYNEQFF. The CDR3 DNA is TGTGCCAGCAGCTTAAATGCGAGATCTTACAATGAGCAGTTCTTC.

This clonotype was observed a few times. Germline is not matched at one junction end, which may reflect a read error. The V and J genes are TRBV2 and TRBJ2-2; 10 bases line up with TRBD1. CDR3 size: 14 residues. The germline CDR1 and CDR2 sequences are SNHLY and FYNNEI. CDR3 protein: CASSGQGATGEPFF. DNA for the CDR3: TGTGCCAGCAGTGGACAGGGGGCCACCGGGGAGCCGTTTTTT.

This clonotype was picked up many times. This rearrangement joins TRBV29-1 to TRBJ2-7, with 12 bases aligning to TRBD1. Trimming at V came to 7 bases and at J to 4 bases, leaving 8 bases not matched to a gene. This CDR3 has 14 residues. The germline V gene has CDR1 SQVTM and CDR2 ANQGSEA. CDR3 in DNA: TGCAGCGGGGCCGGGACAGGGGGCTTATACGAGCAGTACTTC. This translates into CSGAGTGGLYEQYF.

Ten or more counts support this clonotype. The chain is built from TRBV6-1 and TRBJ1-4; no reliable D call. This CDR3 has 15 residues. The germline CDR1 and CDR2 sequences are MNHNS and SASEGT. Trimming cost V 6 bases and J 5 bases, with 16 bases left between them. The CDR3 protein is CASRDGVGNNEKLFF. The CDR3 bases are TGTGCCAGCAGGGACGGGGTGGGGAACAATGAAAAACTGTTTTTT.

Only a few counts were recorded for this clonotype. The V and J genes are TRBV14 and TRBJ2-7; TRBD2 agrees at 7 bases. Unmatched junction bases numbered 7, after V lost 2 bases and J lost 0 bases. The CDR3 totals 16 residues. CDR1 is SGHDN, CDR2 FVKESK, per germline. In DNA, the CDR3 is TGTGCCAGCAGCCAACGAGCAGGGACTAACTCCTACGAGCAGTACTTC. Translated: CASSQRAGTNSYEQYF. The whole variable domain, remainder taken from reference TRBV14 and TRBJ2-7, is EAGVTQFPSHSVIEKGQTVTLRCDPISGHDNLYWYRRVMGKEIKFLLHFVKESKQDESGMPNNRFLAERTGGTYSTLKVQPAELEDSGVYFCASSQRAGTNSYEQYFGPGTRLTVT.

The table lists this clonotype with many counts. The gene calls are TRBV7-8 and TRBJ2-1; the D gene is possibly TRBD2 (6 bases). CDR1 is SGHVS, CDR2 FQNEAQ, per germline. This CDR3 region has 15 residues. V lost 4 bases to trimming and J lost 10 bases, with 20 bases between them. The CDR3 DNA sequence: TGTGCCAGCAGCTCCCCGCAGGAGGGTTCGCGGGAGCAGTTCTTC. Its translation: CASSSPQEGSREQFF.

This clonotype was picked up many times. This chain uses TRBV3-1 with TRBJ2-7, with 7 bases aligning to TRBD2. J was trimmed by 4 bases and V by 0 bases; bases with no gene match: 6. The CDR3 runs 15 residues. The germline V gene has CDR1 LGHDT and CDR2 YNNKEL (reference sequence). The CDR3 here is CASSQDGGSFYEQYF. Here the CDR3 DNA reads TGTGCCAGCAGCCAAGATGGCGGGAGCTTTTACGAGCAGTACTTC.

A few counts support this clonotype. The chain links TRBV25-1 to TRBJ2-5; TRBD1 agrees at 12 bases. The CDR3 has 16 amino acids. V was pared by 1 base and J by 5 bases, with 5 bases of the junction left unmatched. CDR1 and CDR2 (germline): MGHDK, SYGVNS. Here the CDR3 DNA reads TGTGCCAGCAGTGAATGGGGACAGGGGGCCGGGGAGACCCAGTACTTC. Translated: CASSEWGQGAGETQYF.

This clonotype occurred many times. The genes are TRBV2 and TRBJ2-1; possible D gene TRBD2, 6 bases. Trimming removed 3 bases at V and 8 bases at J, with 11 bases between. The CDR3 is 13 residues long. Looked up from germline, CDR1 is SNHLY and CDR2 is FYNNEI. The CDR3 sequence is CASSEGTGDEQFF. CDR3 bases: TGTGCCAGCAGTGAGGGGACTGGGGATGAGCAGTTCTTC. The full variable domain, rest sourced from reference TRBV2 and TRBJ2-1, is EPEVTQTPSHQVTQMGQEVILRCVPISNHLYFYWYRQILGQKVEFLVSFYNNEISEKSEIFDDQFSVERPDGSNFTLKIRSTKLEDSAMYFCASSEGTGDEQFFGPGTRLTVL.

This clonotype occurred a few times. The chain joins TRBV10-1 to TRBJ2-3; maybe TRBD2 (6 bases). The germline gives CDR1 WNHNN, CDR2 SYGVQD (reference sequence). V gave up 3 bases and J gave up 6 bases, with 13 bases separating them. The length of the CDR3 is 14 residues. In DNA form, the CDR3 reads TGCGCCAGCAGTGACGGGAGTAAACCCGATACGCAGTATTTT. Its protein product is CASSDGSKPDTQYF.

There are many counts of this clonotype. The rearrangement uses TRBV2 and TRBJ2-3, with a possible D match to TRBD2 (6 bases). The CDR3 has 15 residues. Germline values: CDR1 SNHLY, CDR2 FYNNEI. V lost 6 bases, J lost 0 bases, and 13 bases lay in between. CDR3 in amino acids: CASRYLSGSTDTQYF. CDR3 coding DNA: TGTGCCAGCAGGTACCTCAGCGGGAGCACAGATACGCAGTATTTT.

About this clonotype itself: One end of the junction varies from germline; a read error may be responsible. The chain employs TRBV29-1 and TRBJ1-3; D perhaps matches TRBD1 (6 bases). The CDR3 totals 14 residues. Germline CDR1 reads SQVTM; CDR2 reads ANQGSEA. The CDR3 sequence: CSVGGGLTGNAIYF. CDR3 DNA: TGCAGCGTTGGGGGGGGGCTAACTGGAAACGCCATATATTTT.

The chain has TRBV5-1 and TRBJ2-2, with TRBD2 matching 7 bases. J gave up 1 base and V 0 bases, and 6 bases lay outside the gene matches. Germline V gene lookup returns CDR1 SGHRS and CDR2 YFSETQ. The CDR3 contains 17 residues. CDR3 region: CASSLAMSGMNTGELFF. The CDR3 DNA reads TGCGCCAGCAGCTTGGCCATGAGCGGGATGAACACCGGGGAGCTGTTTTTT.

Points on this clonotype: Relative to the germline gene, one junction end is altered; a read error may explain this. The chain carries TRBV7-3 and TRBJ2-3, with TRBD2 matching over 12 bases. Germline V CDR1 and CDR2: SGHTA, FQGTGA. The CDR3 runs to 17 residues. CDR3 in DNA: TGTGCCAGCAGCCCGTCTAGCGGGAGGGCGAGCACAGCTACGCAGTATTTT. Translated, it gives CASSPSSGRASTATQYF.

This clonotype has a count of ten or more. J is TRBJ1-1 and V is TRBV7-8; perhaps TRBD1 as D (6 bases). CDR1 is SGHVS and CDR2 is FQNEAQ in the germline V gene. Trimming removed 1 base from V and 5 bases from J, with 11 bases in between. CDR3 length: 14 amino acids. This CDR3 is CASSLEGQFTEAFF. DNA for the CDR3: TGTGCCAGCAGCTTAGAAGGACAGTTTACTGAAGCTTTCTTT.

Note on this clonotype: The junction and the germline gene differ at one end; a read error may be behind it. The rearrangement links TRBV5-8 to TRBJ1-5; 8 bases line up with TRBD1. The CDR3 is made up of 16 amino acids. Germline CDR1 SGHTS, CDR2 YDEGEE. CDR3 residues: CASSLYRGNSDQPQHF. The CDR3 nucleotides read TGTGCCAGCAGCTTGTACAGGGGGAATAGCGATCAGCCCCAGCATTTT.

In its sample, this clonotype was seen many times. The chain employs TRBV9 and TRBJ2-3; D is undetermined. V was cut by 4 bases and J by 5 bases, with 17 bases left in between. The CDR3 covers 15 residues. Per germline, CDR1 SGDLS and CDR2 YYNGEE. CDR3 in amino acids: CASSPFDSAGDTQYF. CDR3 DNA: TGTGCCAGCAGCCCATTCGACTCCGCAGGAGATACGCAGTATTTT.